The sequence of this T cell receptor (beta chain) was determined in a study of cytomegalovirus exposure and HLA in healthy donors. Points from the study as a whole: Earlier analysis yielded a pattern in which most TCR beta V segments were productive about 90% or about 30% of the time.

Primers included in the PCR were 60 Vbeta and 13 Jbeta primers. Using immunoSEQ multiplex PCR, the repertoire was profiled, and TCRdb retains in-frame clones only, with some absent. The sample yields about 140,000 clones, 77% seen once. Points on this clone: Its antigen is as yet unknown.

The CDR3 has 13 residues. The V gene lost 4 bases and the J gene lost 6 bases, with 14 bases spanning the gap. Germline CDR1 and CDR2: SGHRS and YFSETQ. The gene calls are TRBV5-1 and TRBJ2-7; D possibly corresponds to TRBD1 (5 bases). Sequenced: PBMCs. The TCR comes from a man aged 30-40 years in good health and CMV-seronegative. Here the CDR3 reads CASSGQGRSEQYF. The CDR3, as DNA: TGCGCCAGCAGCGGGCAGGGAAGGAGCGAGCAGTACTTC.